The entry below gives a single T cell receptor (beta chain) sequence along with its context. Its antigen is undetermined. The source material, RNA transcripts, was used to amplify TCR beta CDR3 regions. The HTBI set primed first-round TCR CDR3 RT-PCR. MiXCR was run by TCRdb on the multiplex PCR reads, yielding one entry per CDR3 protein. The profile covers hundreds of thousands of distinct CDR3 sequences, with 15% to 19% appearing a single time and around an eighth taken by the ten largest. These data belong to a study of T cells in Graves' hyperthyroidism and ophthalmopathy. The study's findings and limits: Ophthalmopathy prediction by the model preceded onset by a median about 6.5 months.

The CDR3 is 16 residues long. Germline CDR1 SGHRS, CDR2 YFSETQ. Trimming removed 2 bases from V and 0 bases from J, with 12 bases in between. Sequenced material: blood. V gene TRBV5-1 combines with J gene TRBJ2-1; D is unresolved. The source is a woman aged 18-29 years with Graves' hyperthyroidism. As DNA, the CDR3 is TGCGCCAGCAGCTTAATTTGGTCCTACTCCTACAATGAGCAGTTCTTC. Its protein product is CASSLIWSYSYNEQFF. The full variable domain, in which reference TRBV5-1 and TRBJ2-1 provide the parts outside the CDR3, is KAGVTQTPRYLIKTRGQQVTLSCSPISGHRSVSWYQQTPGQGLQFLFEYFSETQRNKGNFPGRFSGRQFSNSRSEMNVSTLELGDSALYLCASSLIWSYSYNEQFFGPGTRLTVL.